This is a list of T cell receptor beta chains from one sample in a study of identifying expanded T cells in peripheral blood. Data came from immunoSEQ multiplex PCR; TCRdb stores just in-frame clones and leaves some out. The sample comprises about 100,000 clones, around nine tenths of which are singletons, and 15% to 20% rests with the top ten. The sequenced material came from blood. These receptors were collected from a person aged 18 to 75 in good health. Each CDR3 is given with its conserved first and last residue. D genes are given only for firm matches. Size is omitted from some rows. Given values are once, few, many or a class for expanded clones.

j_call cdr3_length clone_size v_call d_call cdr3_nt cdr3_aa
TRBJ2-1 15 NA TRBV7-9 TRBD1 TGTGCCAGCAGCTCCGGACAGGGACCTCGGGATGAGCAGTTCTTC CASSSGQGPRDEQFF
TRBJ1-1 14 NA TRBV25-1 NA TGTGCCAGCAGTAGGGCGGGGACCAACACTGAAGCTTTCTTT CASSRAGTNTEAFF
TRBJ1-4 14 NA TRBV6-6 NA TGTGCCAGCAGCGAAGTCGGTGGTAATGAAAAACTGTTTTTT CASSEVGGNEKLFF
TRBJ1-2 14 NA TRBV27 NA TGTGCCAGCAGTCTCACCCCGGGGCGATATGGCTACACCTTC CASSLTPGRYGYTF
TRBJ1-1 13 NA TRBV10-3 NA TGTGCCAGCTGTTGGGGCAAGGACACTGAAGCTTTCTTT CASCWGKDTEAFF
TRBJ2-2 16 once TRBV6-6 NA TGTGCCAGCAGTTACTTAGGAGCGACGAACACCGGGGAGCTGTTTTTT CASSYLGATNTGELFF
TRBJ2-3 15 NA TRBV4-3 TRBD1 TGCGCCAGCAGCCAAGGGACAGGGGGCGCAGATACGCAGTATTTT CASSQGTGGADTQYF
TRBJ2-7 15 NA TRBV6-5 NA TGTGCCAGCAGTTACTCGGTAGCAGCCCGGGGTGGAGGGTACTTC CASSYSVAARGGGYF
TRBJ1-2 12 NA TRBV19 TRBD1 TGTGCCAGTGATGACAGGGACTATGGCTACACCTTC CASDDRDYGYTF
TRBJ1-5 13 NA TRBV5-6 NA TGTGCCAGCAGCTTGGGCAGTATGCAGCCCCAGCATTTT CASSLGSMQPQHF
TRBJ2-7 16 NA TRBV7-6 TRBD2 TGTGCCAGCAGCGCCAGACTAGCGGGGACGTTTGACGAGCAGTACTTC CASSARLAGTFDEQYF
TRBJ1-2 15 NA TRBV25-1 NA TGTGCCAGCAGTGGGGGGGGGCTTCGGCCCTATGGCTACACCTTC CASSGGGLRPYGYTF
TRBJ1-1 13 NA TRBV6-5 NA TGTGCCAGCAGTTACCGGGGAGGCACTGAAGCTTTCTTT CASSYRGGTEAFF
TRBJ2-7 15 NA TRBV2 NA TGTGCCAGCAGGCCTCCCTCGAGGCCGGGCAACGAGCAGTACTTC CASRPPSRPGNEQYF
TRBJ2-1 12 once TRBV7-9 NA TGTGCCAGCAGCGACCCCCCGGGACCCCCGATCTTC CASSDPPGPPIF
TRBJ2-7 14 NA TRBV5-4 TRBD1 TGTGCCAGCAGCTCCGACAGGGGGATCTACGAGCAGTACTTC CASSSDRGIYEQYF
TRBJ2-7 14 NA TRBV6-5 NA TGTGCCAGCAGTTCTAGCGTTTTAGGCTACGAGCAGTACTTC CASSSSVLGYEQYF
TRBJ2-5 16 NA TRBV28 NA TGTGCCAGCAGTTTGTCGGCTGGGTCGTACCAAGAGACCCAGTACTTC CASSLSAGSYQETQYF
TRBJ1-5 13 NA TRBV6-5 NA TGTGCCAGCAGCCCCTATAGCAATCAGCCCCAGCATTTT CASSPYSNQPQHF
TRBJ1-1 16 NA TRBV4-3 TRBD1 TGCGCCAGCAGCCAAGATACAGGGGTCATGAACACTGAAGCTTTCTTT CASSQDTGVMNTEAFF
TRBJ2-1 13 NA TRBV7-2 NA TGTGCCAGCAGCTTGACCTCCTACAATGAGCAGTTCTTC CASSLTSYNEQFF
TRBJ1-2 15 few TRBV7-9 NA TGTGCCAGCAGCTATGGACCTAGGGTCAGCTATGGCTACACCTTC CASSYGPRVSYGYTF
TRBJ2-7 13 NA TRBV7-8 NA TGTGCCAGCAGCCTAGGGTCGGGGGGCCCCGAGAGCTTC CASSLGSGGPESF
TRBJ2-1 14 once TRBV15 TRBD2 TGTGCCACCCAAGGCGGGGGGGCTACTGATGAGCAGTTCTTC CATQGGGATDEQFF
TRBJ1-2 15 NA TRBV18 NA TGTGCCAGCTCACCGGATTCCGAGGGGAACTATGGCTACACCTTC CASSPDSEGNYGYTF
TRBJ1-5 12 NA TRBV18 NA TGTGCCAGCTCCGACAGTAATCAGCCCCAGCATTTT CASSDSNQPQHF
TRBJ2-2 15 NA TRBV6-5 TRBD1 TGTGCCAGCAACTTAGGACAGGGGAACACCGGGGAGCTGTTTTTT CASNLGQGNTGELFF
TRBJ2-1 16 once TRBV10-1 NA TGCGCCAGCCGGTCGGTGGTGTTTTGGTCCTACAATGAGCAGTTCTTC CASRSVVFWSYNEQFF
TRBJ2-7 14 NA TRBV7-2 NA TGTGCCAGCAGCTTAGGTGGCAGTACCTACGAGCAGTACTTC CASSLGGSTYEQYF
TRBJ1-5 19 few TRBV5-6 NA TGTGCCAGCAGCCGTTTGGGCATGGGGTGGGAAAGAGAGGATCAGCCCCAGCATTTT CASSRLGMGWEREDQPQHF
TRBJ1-1 14 NA TRBV27 NA TGTGCCAGCAGTTTATTCAGGTTGAACACTGAAGCTTTCTTT CASSLFRLNTEAFF
TRBJ1-4 13 NA TRBV5-1 NA TGCGCCAGCAGCTTGTTGGGACTAGAAAAACTGTTTTTT CASSLLGLEKLFF
TRBJ2-3 20 NA TRBV4-2 TRBD1 TGTGCCAGCAGCCAAGACCCGCGGACAGGGGCATACCCTCGCACAGATACGCAGTATTTT CASSQDPRTGAYPRTDTQYF
TRBJ2-5 12 NA TRBV28 NA TGTGCCAGCACGTCCTTTGGGGAGACCCAGTACTTC CASTSFGETQYF
TRBJ2-7 14 NA TRBV7-9 NA TGTGCCAGCAGCTTATCCCAGGACAGAAACGAGCAGTACTTC CASSLSQDRNEQYF
TRBJ1-2 12 few TRBV19 NA TGTGCACTCCGAGGGGATGCATATGGCTACACCTTC CALRGDAYGYTF
TRBJ1-3 12 NA TRBV29-1 NA TGCAGCGTTGAAGTAATTGGGGGATTCCCGGATTTT CSVEVIGGFPDF
TRBJ1-1 16 NA TRBV4-3 NA TGCGCCAGCAGCCAAGATGTGGGAGGGCGGGGCACTGAAGCTTTCTTT CASSQDVGGRGTEAFF
TRBJ2-6 14 NA TRBV5-6 NA TGTGCCAGCAGCCGCAGGGGTGGGGCCAACGTCCTGACTTTC CASSRRGGANVLTF
TRBJ1-1 16 NA TRBV5-1 TRBD1 TGCGCCAGCAGCTTGGGTTGGACAGGGGGGGAAACTGAAGCTTTCTTT CASSLGWTGGETEAFF
TRBJ2-1 15 NA TRBV5-1 NA TGCGCCAGCAGCTGGACCCGGTCAAGTTTCAATGAGCAGTTCTTC CASSWTRSSFNEQFF
TRBJ1-6 14 NA TRBV27 NA TGTGCCAGCAGTTTAAGTCTCGGGGCAGGGCCCCTCCACTTT CASSLSLGAGPLHF
TRBJ1-3 14 NA TRBV6-1 NA TGTGCCAGCAGTGAACGGGGCGAGAGAAACACCATATATTTT CASSERGERNTIYF
TRBJ2-4 14 NA TRBV5-4 NA TGTGCCAGCAGCTTGGACAGGGCCGAAAACATTCAGTACTTC CASSLDRAENIQYF
TRBJ1-2 15 NA TRBV5-5 NA TGTGCCAGCAGCTTGATGTGGAGAAACATCCATGGCTACACCTTC CASSLMWRNIHGYTF
TRBJ2-7 14 few TRBV7-2 NA TGTGCCAGCAGCTTAGGGGGGAAACCCTACGAGCAGTACTTC CASSLGGKPYEQYF
TRBJ1-1 13 NA TRBV29-1 NA TGCAGCGTTGTGTGGGCGTCGGGAACTGAAGCTTTCTTT CSVVWASGTEAFF
TRBJ2-2 15 NA TRBV30 TRBD2 TGTGCCTGGAGTGTACTAGCGGGGGACACCGGGGAGCTGTTTTTT CAWSVLAGDTGELFF
TRBJ2-3 16 NA TRBV10-3 NA TGTGCCATCAGTCCCAAGGGGCAGCGGAGTACAGATACGCAGTATTTT CAISPKGQRSTDTQYF
TRBJ1-1 14 NA TRBV28 NA TGTGCCAGCACCGGGGCTGGGTATAACACTGAAGCTTTCTTT CASTGAGYNTEAFF
TRBJ1-2 13 NA TRBV7-9 NA TGTGCCAGCAGCTTAGTCCCTGGGCGGGGCTACACCTTC CASSLVPGRGYTF